This TCR beta chain came from a study of T-cell memory formation after mild COVID-19. Study background: Each donor largely had its own TCR clusters. Findings of the study overall: Certain responding clones were present in pre-infection memory, suggesting participation of cross-reactive memory. Day 15 to 85 contracting clones showed balanced CD4/CD8; later expanders leaned CD4+. Among CD4+ contracting clones, most were CM and EM, and CD8+ ones EMRA.

The length of the CDR3 is 14 residues. With 0 bases removed from V and 2 bases from J, the gap between germline ends came to 8 bases. TCRdb reanalysed the 5' RACE reads using MiXCR and keeps one entry per CDR3 protein. The sample consists of 100,000 to 150,000 distinct CDR3 sequences, about 18% of them appearing once. Notes on this clonotype: Its antigen remains unidentified.

Sequenced material: PBMCs or a T cell subset sorted from them (not recorded which). This receptor was obtained from a man between 18 and 29 years old who had mild COVID-19 (a few samples of this study predate the infection). Cell type and time point are not known. This chain links TRBV23-1 with TRBJ2-7; weak D call: TRBD1 (6 bases). TRBV23-1 is reported as an ORF; its role is uncertain. CDR3 region: CASSQSWTAYEQYV. The CDR3 DNA reads TGCGCCAGCAGTCAATCCTGGACAGCCTACGAGCAGTACGTC.